This T cell receptor beta chain stems from a study of chemoradiotherapy in HPV16-positive cancers. The CDR3 length is 14 residues. Per the germline V gene, CDR1 is SGHVS and CDR2 is FNYEAQ. Trimming removed 4 bases from V and 2 bases from J, with 12 bases in between. Measured with immunoSEQ multiplex PCR; TCRdb has only the in-frame clones, and not every one. The sample comprises over 1,000 clones, around 88% of which are singletons, and about 6% rests with the top ten. Note on this clone: The target antigen is unknown.

Overall study results and limits: For HPV16-positive patients, expanding HPV-responsive T cells associated with longer recurrence-free survival.

This TCR was recovered from a human donor with HPV-associated anogenital cancer. This chain joins TRBV7-6 and TRBJ2-7; the D is unclear. The source material was tumor tissue, sampled from a patient who underwent chemoradiotherapy. In nucleotides, the CDR3 is TGTGCCAGCAGCTCAACCACGGATGCCTACGAGCAGTACTTC. Translated: CASSSTTDAYEQYF.